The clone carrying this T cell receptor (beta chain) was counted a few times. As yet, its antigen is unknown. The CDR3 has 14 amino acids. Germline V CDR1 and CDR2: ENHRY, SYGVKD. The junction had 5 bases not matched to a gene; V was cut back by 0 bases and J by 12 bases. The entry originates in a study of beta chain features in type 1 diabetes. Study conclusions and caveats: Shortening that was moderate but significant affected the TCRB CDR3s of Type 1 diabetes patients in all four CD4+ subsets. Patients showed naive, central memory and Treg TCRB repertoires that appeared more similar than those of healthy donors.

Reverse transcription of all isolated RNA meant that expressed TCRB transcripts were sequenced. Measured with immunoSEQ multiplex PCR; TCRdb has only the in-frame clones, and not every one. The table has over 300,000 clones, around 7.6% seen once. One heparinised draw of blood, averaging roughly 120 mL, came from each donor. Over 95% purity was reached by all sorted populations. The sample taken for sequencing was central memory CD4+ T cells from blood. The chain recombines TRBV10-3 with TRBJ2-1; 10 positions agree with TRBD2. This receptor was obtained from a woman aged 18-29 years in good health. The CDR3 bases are TGTGCCATCAGTGAGTCAAAACTAGCGGGAAGGCAGTTCTTC. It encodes CAISESKLAGRQFF.